This T cell receptor (beta chain) was documented in a study of OX40 agonist ivuxolimab in advanced cancers. Concerning the study at large: Ivuxolimab, which targeted the costimulatory receptor OX40 (CD134), was an agonistic, fully human IgG2 monoclonal antibody. A male proportion of 82.7% and a mean age of roughly 58 years, ranging from roughly 23 to 80, were recorded for the dose-escalation cohort. Among the roughly 52 dose-escalation patients, about 19 had hepatocellular carcinoma, roughly 15 melanoma, 9 renal cell carcinoma and 9 head and neck cancer. The point of sequencing TCRbeta in the periphery was to test whether ivuxolimab changed TCR sequence diversity and drove clonal T-cell expansion. Intravenous ivuxolimab was administered to patients every 2 weeks at six dose levels: 0.01, 0.1, 0.3, 1.5, 3 and 10 mg/kg. Prior anti-PD-1, anti-PD-L1 or anti-CTLA-4 therapy was permitted, and approximately 41% of dose-escalation patients had received checkpoint inhibitors. Three dose-escalation patients achieved partial responses, one with hepatocellular carcinoma and two with cutaneous melanoma. The paper describes the monotherapy dose-escalation part (N of about 47 patients) of the phase I trial of ivuxolimab. Overall results and qualifications from the work: On average, CD8+ T cells showed more expanded clones than CD4+ T cells after ivuxolimab. Low levels of normalized T-cell clonal expansion were also seen in some patients who did not respond. The antigen specificity of the peripheral T cells that underwent clonal expansion was not determined. In the 0.1-3.0 mg/kg groups, partial responders had among the lowest normalized peripheral clonal expansion, particularly in CD8+ T cells. At doses of 0.1 to 3.0 mg/kg, clonal expansion of both CD4+ and CD8+ blood T cells was observed from baseline to week 6.

This clone appeared once. What this receptor recognizes is not known. No base quality information exists; no much larger clone differs at one position. For sequencing of the TCRbeta CDR3 region, genomic DNA was extracted from the sorted cells. TCRbeta CDR3 regions were sequenced using the immunoSEQ Assay. In TCRdb, the immuneACCESS table is reduced to in-frame sequences with V and J assigned. These tables do not hold every clone; where another copy was compared, an unresolved V gene accounts for under half, and the others remain unexplained. The sample has tens of thousands of clones on record, less than 85% of them singletons. The ten largest clones capture about 3.7% of the sample. Patients with a history of autoimmune disease or receiving systemic immunosuppression were excluded from the trial. Peripheral blood for TCR sequencing was collected from all dose cohorts at baseline, on cycle 4 day 1, and on cycle 7 day 1. The samples were taken from a phase I, first-in-human, multicenter, open-label dose-escalation trial of ivuxolimab. The trial enrolled adults with locally advanced or metastatic head and neck squamous cell, hepatocellular, melanoma or renal cell carcinoma. Before TCR sequencing, CD4+ T cells and CD8+ T cells from peripheral blood were sorted into separate populations.

The TCR originated in an adult with an advanced solid tumor such as melanoma, head and neck, liver or kidney cancer. Specimen: CD4+ or CD8+ T cells sorted from blood, collected in a trial of the OX40 agonist ivuxolimab.

The CDR3 region has the sequence CASSLGTDYNEQFF. The sequenced DNA is TGTGCCAGCAGCTTGGGGACAGACTACAATGAGCAGTTCTTC. This sequence uses TRBV7-2 and TRBJ2-1, with 7 middle bases fitting TRBD1. CDR1 and CDR2 are drawn from the germline V gene: SGHTA, FQGNSA. Trimming removed 3 bases from V and 3 bases from J; the gene matches leave 2 bases unexplained. The CDR3 numbers 14 residues from cysteine through phenylalanine. Solely the CDR3 DNA is kept, with 42 bases framed from the first base.